Presented here are 22 T cell receptor beta chains from one specimen sequenced in a study of control samples from healthy donors and cancer patients (dated by TCRdb to 2020 to 2022). Library creation used the immunoSEQ multiplex PCR assay. This immuneACCESS table, as held by TCRdb, lists in-frame sequences with V and J called but not all clones. Of the missing ones, under half trace to an unresolved V gene in checked studies; the others have no known cause. The sample table lists under 200,000 clones, about nine tenths of them with a count of one. The ten largest account for approximately 1.5% of the sample. The sequenced material came from blood. The origin of the receptors is a woman aged 25-40 years in good health.

The chain carries TRBV2 and TRBJ2-1; D is ambiguous. Trimming left V 5 bases short and J 5 bases short, with 10 bases between. CDR1 and CDR2 (germline): SNHLY, FYNNEI. The CDR3 runs 13 residues. The CDR3 DNA is TGTGCCAGCAGTCCCAGGAGAAACAATGAGCAGTTCTTC. Translating it yields CASSPRRNNEQFF.

Concerning this clone: In the same sample, other DNA sequences code for this CDR3. V and J are TRBV6-4 and TRBJ2-3, with D uncertain. CDR3 length equals 15 residues. V lost 0 bases, J lost 0 bases, and 7 bases lay in between. Per the germline V gene, CDR1 is MRHNA and CDR2 is SNTAGT. The CDR3 DNA follows: TGTGCCAGCAGTGACTCGGGCGGAAGCACAGATACGCAGTATTTT. This encodes CASSDSGGSTDTQYF.

The genes are TRBV6-5 and TRBJ2-1; 9 bases map to TRBD2. Germline values: CDR1 MNHEY, CDR2 SVGAGI. The CDR3 spans 15 residues. Trimming cost V 0 bases and J 7 bases; bases outside gene matches: 4. CDR3 amino acids: CASSYSSGRGNEQFF. CDR3 sequence (DNA): TGTGCCAGCAGTTACTCTAGCGGGAGAGGTAATGAGCAGTTCTTC.

The chain joins TRBV18 to TRBJ2-5; D possibly corresponds to TRBD1 (5 bases). Germline values: CDR1 KGHSH, CDR2 LQKENI. CDR3 length equals 15 residues. Trimming removed 1 base at V and 1 base at J, with 10 bases between. CDR3 DNA sequence: TGTGCCAGCTCACCACGGTCAGGGATCCAAGAGACCCAGTACTTC. Translating it yields CASSPRSGIQETQYF.

The chain links TRBV19 to TRBJ1-6; D possibly corresponds to TRBD1 (5 bases). This CDR3 has 13 amino acids. V lost 8 bases to trimming and J lost 5 bases, with 10 bases between them. Germline CDR1 is LNHDA and CDR2 is SQIVND (reference sequence). CDR3 protein: CASATVDNSPLHF. In nucleotides, the CDR3 is TGTGCCAGTGCGACAGTCGATAATTCACCCCTCCACTTT.

This chain connects TRBV4-1 to TRBJ2-5; 8 nucleotides match TRBD1. Trimming removed 0 bases from V and 5 bases from J; junction bases left unmatched: 2. This CDR3 region has 14 residues. Germline V gene sequence: CDR1 MGHRA, CDR2 YSYEKL. DNA of the CDR3: TGCGCCAGCAGCCAAGACAGGGGGCTTGAGACCCAGTACTTC. As protein: CASSQDRGLETQYF.

For the CDR3, the DNA is TGCGCCAGCAGCTTGGAAGGGGTCAATCAGCCCCAGCATTTT. The encoded protein is CASSLEGVNQPQHF. The rearrangement joins TRBV5-1 to TRBJ1-5; tentative D call: TRBD1 (5 bases). The CDR3 spans 14 residues. In germline, CDR1 is SGHRS, CDR2 YFSETQ. V shed 0 bases and J shed 3 bases, with 7 bases lying between them.

The chain uses TRBV7-6 and TRBJ2-7, with 9 bases matching TRBD1. V lost 4 bases, J lost 0 bases, and 4 bases stayed unmatched. This CDR3 has 15 amino acids. Germline V gene data show CDR1 as SGHVS and CDR2 as FNYEAQ. This CDR3 reads CASSSPGQGSYEQYF. For the CDR3, the DNA is TGTGCCAGCAGCTCCCCGGGACAGGGCTCCTACGAGCAGTACTTC.

This clone appeared a single time. DNA for the CDR3: TGTGCCAGCAGTTTATTACAGGGAGCTTTCTTT. This translates into CASSLLQGAFF. This chain joins TRBV28 and TRBJ1-1; tentatively, D is TRBD1 (6 bases). CDR3 size: 11 residues. V gave up 1 base and J gave up 10 bases, with 7 bases separating them. The germline V gene encodes CDR1 MDHEN and CDR2 SYDVKM.

The gene calls are TRBV7-9 and TRBJ1-1; D unclear. The V gene's germline CDR1 is SEHNR and CDR2 FQNEAQ (reference sequence). This CDR3 has 13 residues. V lost 5 bases and J 2 bases, leaving 9 bases between the germline ends. This CDR3 is CASSAGRNTEAFF. The CDR3 DNA reads as TGTGCCAGCAGCGCCGGACGAAACACTGAAGCTTTCTTT.

The sample holds one count of this clone. V is TRBV28 and J is TRBJ1-1; TRBD1 matches at 10 bases. Trimming at V came to 4 bases and at J to 11 bases, leaving 4 bases not matched to a gene. The germline V gene encodes CDR1 MDHEN and CDR2 SYDVKM. The CDR3 runs to 12 residues. Here the CDR3 reads CASSSLDRGAFF. DNA of the CDR3: TGTGCCAGCAGTTCCCTGGACAGGGGGGCTTTCTTT.

The rearrangement uses TRBV21-1 and TRBJ1-6; the table calls TRBD1, which could not be checked here. TRBV21-1 is a pseudogene. CDR3 size: 15 residues. CDR3 amino acids: CASSKEFQGDSPLHF. The CDR3 DNA reads TGTGCCAGCAGCAAAGAGTTTCAGGGGGATTCACCCCTCCACTTT.

Comments on this clone: Other nucleotide sequences in the sample specify the same CDR3. This sequence joins TRBV18 and TRBJ2-3, with a tentative D call TRBD2 (6 bases). The CDR3 spans 14 residues. The V and J ends lost 3 bases and 0 bases respectively, with 7 bases between them. CDR1 KGHSH and CDR2 LQKENI come from the germline V gene. The CDR3 is CASSPGLSTDTQYF. CDR3 sequence (DNA): TGTGCCAGCTCACCGGGACTTAGCACAGATACGCAGTATTTT.

The chain is built from TRBV4-2 and TRBJ2-1; 8 bases map to TRBD2. V dropped 0 bases and J dropped 10; count of bases not matched to a gene: 8. There are 15 residues in the CDR3. The germline gives CDR1 LGHNA, CDR2 YNFKEQ. Here the CDR3 reads CASSQEGTSGWEQFF. The DNA of the CDR3 is TGTGCCAGCAGCCAAGAAGGGACTAGTGGGTGGGAGCAGTTCTTC.

Concerning this clone: This specimen includes other DNA sequences encoding the same CDR3. The V and J genes are TRBV28 and TRBJ1-5; TRBD1 agrees at 7 bases. The CDR3 has 15 residues. CDR1 is MDHEN, CDR2 SYDVKM, per germline. V lost 2 bases, J lost 2 bases, and 3 bases stayed unmatched. In DNA, the CDR3 is TGTGCCAGCAGTTTACGTACAGGGGGCAATCAGCCCCAGCATTTT. It codes for CASSLRTGGNQPQHF.

This chain uses TRBV3-1 (or the pseudogene TRBV3-2) with TRBJ1-4, with 8 positions matching TRBD1. This CDR3 contains 15 residues. V dropped 2 bases and J dropped 4; count of bases not matched to a gene: 3. The germline CDR1 and CDR2 sequences are LGHDT and YNNKEL (reference sequence). The CDR3 DNA reads as TGTGCCAGCAGCCAACAGGGGGCTTTTAATGAAAAACTGTTTTTT. This translates into CASSQQGAFNEKLFF.

The chain links TRBV3-1 (or the pseudogene TRBV3-2) to TRBJ2-5, with D possibly TRBD2 on 6 matching bases. This CDR3 region has 14 residues. In germline, CDR1 is LGHDT, CDR2 YNNKEL (reference sequence). Between the trimmed V and J ends, which lost 1 base and 4 bases, there was a span of 10 bases. CDR3 region: CASSQGWRGETQYF. The CDR3 DNA follows: TGTGCCAGCAGCCAAGGGTGGAGGGGAGAGACCCAGTACTTC.

This rearrangement joins TRBV2 to TRBJ2-5; D not certain. The V and J ends lost 4 bases and 3 bases respectively, with 3 bases between them. The germline CDR1 and CDR2 sequences are SNHLY and FYNNEI. The CDR3 has 11 amino acids. CDR3 DNA: TGTGCCAGCAGTGCTAAAGAGACCCAGTACTTC. This encodes CASSAKETQYF.

V is TRBV19 and J is TRBJ2-3, with 10 bases matching TRBD1. Germline V lookup: CDR1 LNHDA, CDR2 SQIVND (reference sequence). The CDR3 contains 13 residues. V shed 8 bases, J shed 4 bases, and the junction held 3 bases outside the gene matches. CDR3 region: CASRDRGPDTQYF. CDR3 bases: TGTGCCAGTCGGGACAGGGGACCAGATACGCAGTATTTT.

The rearrangement joins TRBV14 to TRBJ2-3; D is unclear. V lost 4 bases to trimming and J lost 4 bases, with 9 bases between them. From germline, CDR1 is SGHDN and CDR2 FVKESK. The CDR3 runs 13 residues. In DNA, the CDR3 is TGTGCCAGCAGCCGTAGGATTGCAGATACGCAGTATTTT. Residues: CASSRRIADTQYF.

In this sample, this clone turned up once. The genes are TRBV13 and TRBJ1-5; 11 nucleotides align to TRBD1. The CDR3 is 14 amino acids. Germline CDR1 PRHDT, CDR2 FYEKMQ (reference sequence). V lost 3 bases to trimming and J lost 6 bases; unmatched junction nucleotides: 1. The CDR3 is CASSLGQGGQPQHF. The CDR3 nucleotides read TGTGCCAGCAGCTTGGGACAGGGGGGTCAGCCCCAGCATTTT.

The table lists this clone with a few counts. The chain recombines TRBV7-2 with TRBJ2-2; 12 nucleotides match TRBD1. Unmatched junction bases numbered 6, after V lost 3 bases and J lost 4 bases. The germline V gene encodes CDR1 SGHTA and CDR2 FQGNSA. The CDR3 length is 17 residues. In nucleotides, the CDR3 is TGTGCCAGCAGCTTTCCGGGACAGGGGGCGCCCACCGGGGAGCTGTTTTTT. As protein: CASSFPGQGAPTGELFF.